These 12 T cell receptor beta chains were sequenced from one sample in a study of vaccination and CD4 T cells after COVID-19. Their antigen targets remain unknown. With the Oncomine TCR Beta short-read assay, DNA from cultured CD4+ T cells was sequenced. Via MiXCR, TCRdb re-called the PCR reads, giving one row per CDR3 protein. The sample lists about 25,000 distinct CDR3 sequences; 25% to 30% were seen once. Time point in this sample: late sampling 161 to 241 days after vaccination in three convalescent patients. Noted treatment: roughly 11-day PBMC culture with coronavirus spike peptide pools or control peptides (ViraFEST assay). The source was CD4+ T cells from blood, cultured in vitro, collected about 7 months after SARS-CoV-2 vaccination. The receptor source for this set is a human donor who had recovered from COVID-19.

V is TRBV7-2 and J is TRBJ2-3; either TRBD1 or TRBD2 may fit D (5 bases each). The length of the CDR3 is 16 residues. In germline, CDR1 is SGHTA, CDR2 FQGNSA. Trimming removed 6 bases at V and 2 bases at J, with 18 bases between. The CDR3 spells CASSPGLLGATDTQYF. The CDR3 DNA follows: TGTGCCAGCAGTCCCGGACTTCTTGGGGCCACAGATACGCAGTATTTT.

The V and J genes are TRBV7-2 and TRBJ2-1; D call uncertain. CDR3 length: 13 amino acids. CDR1 and CDR2 (germline): SGHTA, FQGNSA. Trimming took 1 base from V and 7 from J, leaving 8 bases between them. The CDR3 reads CASSLESRNEQFF. Written as DNA, the CDR3 is TGTGCCAGCAGCTTAGAGAGTCGGAATGAGCAGTTCTTC.

This clonotype was observed a few times. The V and J genes are TRBV4-1 and TRBJ1-2; D might be TRBD1 (5 bases). Germline V gives CDR1 MGHRA, CDR2 YSYEKL. V lost 5 bases to trimming and J lost 4 bases, with 17 bases between them. The CDR3 has 15 amino acids. The CDR3 nucleotides read TGCGCCAGCAGCAGGACCTCTACAGGCGGCTATGGCTACACCTTC. Translated: CASSRTSTGGYGYTF.

The chain combines TRBV19 with TRBJ2-3, with D tentatively TRBD1 (5 bases). V was shortened by 5 bases and J by 4 bases, with 10 bases between the two germline ends. Germline CDR1 and CDR2: LNHDA and SQIVND (reference sequence). This CDR3 region has 13 residues. The CDR3 here is CASSLAGSDTQYF. Here the CDR3 DNA reads TGTGCCAGTAGTCTCGCAGGGTCAGATACGCAGTATTTT.

There are a few counts of this clonotype. The rearrangement uses TRBV6-1 and TRBJ2-6; 7 nucleotides align to TRBD1. CDR1 is MNHNS and CDR2 is SASEGT in the germline V gene. The length of the CDR3 is 17 residues. V lost 6 bases to trimming and J lost 0 bases; unmatched junction nucleotides: 8. The CDR3 protein is CASRPGGMSSGANVLTF. CDR3 nucleotide sequence: TGTGCCAGCAGACCAGGGGGAATGTCCTCTGGGGCCAACGTCCTGACTTTC.

This clonotype was observed a handful of times. V usage is TRBV27 and J usage is TRBJ2-1; 12 positions agree with TRBD2. Germline CDR1 MNHEY, CDR2 SMNVEV (reference sequence). The CDR3 runs 18 residues. Trimming cost V 4 bases and J 7 bases; bases outside gene matches: 14. This chain's CDR3 is CASSSGSSGRAVVNEQFF. The CDR3, as DNA: TGTGCCAGCAGTTCGGGGTCTAGCGGGAGGGCCGTTGTTAATGAGCAGTTCTTC.

This clonotype was observed a handful of times. V and J are TRBV10-1 and TRBJ2-1; D is unclear. V lost 0 bases and J 0 bases, leaving 12 bases between the germline ends. Per germline, CDR1 WNHNN and CDR2 SYGVQD (reference sequence). This CDR3 has 17 residues. The CDR3 DNA is TGCGCCAGCAGTGAGTCGACGGGCCCGAGCTCCTACAATGAGCAGTTCTTC. The encoded protein is CASSESTGPSSYNEQFF.

Turning to this clonotype: A junction end diverges from the germline sequence, so it may reflect a read error. The CDR3 sequence is CSARGQGPGLSFF. The CDR3 region has the DNA TGCAGTGCTAGGGGACAGGGACCGGGACTATCTTTCTTC. The rearrangement joins TRBV20-1 to TRBJ2-7; 9 bases agree with TRBD1. CDR1 and CDR2 (germline): DFQATT, SNEGSKA (reference sequence). There are 13 residues in the CDR3.

The V call is TRBV6-2 or TRBV6-3, the J call TRBJ2-3; 8 bases line up with TRBD1. V shed 5 bases and J 5 bases; nucleotides not matched to a gene: 0. The CDR3 has 12 amino acids. Per the germline V gene, CDR1 is MNHEY and CDR2 is SVGEGT. The CDR3, as DNA: TGTGCCAGCAGTGACAGGGGAGATACGCAGTATTTT. Translating gives CASSDRGDTQYF.

This clonotype has a handful of counts. The chain carries TRBV7-3 and TRBJ2-1; D perhaps matches TRBD2 (5 bases). Per the germline V gene, CDR1 is SGHTA and CDR2 is FQGTGA. The V and J ends lost 4 bases and 9 bases respectively, with 13 bases between them. This CDR3 is built from 13 residues. The CDR3 DNA is TGTGCCAGCAGCTCATGGGAGTTGGGTGAGCAGTTCTTC. This sequence encodes CASSSWELGEQFF.

This clonotype was picked up a small number of times. This chain links TRBV5-1 with TRBJ1-2; no firm D call. Looked up from germline, CDR1 is SGHRS and CDR2 is YFSETQ. Trimming stripped 0 bases from V and 3 bases from J, with 9 bases between. CDR3 length equals 14 residues. The CDR3 DNA sequence: TGCGCCAGCAGCTTGGGGGATTTGGACTATGGCTACACCTTC. Translated, it gives CASSLGDLDYGYTF.

With respect to this clonotype: Sequence at one end of the junction differs from germline and may be a read error. The chain is built from TRBV27 and TRBJ2-3, with D possibly being TRBD1 (7 bases). This CDR3 has 14 residues. CDR1 is MNHEY and CDR2 is SMNVEV in the germline V gene (reference sequence). The CDR3 region is CTSSNRGLTDTQYF. The CDR3 bases are TGTACCAGCAGTAACAGGGGACTCACAGATACGCAGTATTTT.